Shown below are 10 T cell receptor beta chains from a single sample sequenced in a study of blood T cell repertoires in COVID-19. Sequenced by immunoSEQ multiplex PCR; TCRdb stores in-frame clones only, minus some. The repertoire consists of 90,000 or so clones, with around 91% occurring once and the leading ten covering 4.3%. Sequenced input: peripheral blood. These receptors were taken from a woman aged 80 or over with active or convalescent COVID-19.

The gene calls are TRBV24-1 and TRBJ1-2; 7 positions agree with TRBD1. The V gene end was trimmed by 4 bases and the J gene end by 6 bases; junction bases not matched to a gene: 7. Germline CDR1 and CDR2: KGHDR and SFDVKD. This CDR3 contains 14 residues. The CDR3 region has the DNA TGTGCCACCAGTGACCCCCGGACAGGCCATGGCTACACCTTC. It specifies CATSDPRTGHGYTF.

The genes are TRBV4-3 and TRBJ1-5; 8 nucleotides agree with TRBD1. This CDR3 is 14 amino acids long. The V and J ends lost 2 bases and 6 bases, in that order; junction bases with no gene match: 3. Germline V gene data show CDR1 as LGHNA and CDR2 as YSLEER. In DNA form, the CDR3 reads TGCGCCAGCAGCCAAAGGACAGGGAGTCAGCCCCAGCATTTT. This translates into CASSQRTGSQPQHF.

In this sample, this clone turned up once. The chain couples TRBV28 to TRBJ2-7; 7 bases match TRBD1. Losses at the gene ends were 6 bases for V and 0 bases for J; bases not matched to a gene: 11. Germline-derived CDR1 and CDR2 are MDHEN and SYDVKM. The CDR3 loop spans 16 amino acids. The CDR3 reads CASSPPGTASSYEQYF. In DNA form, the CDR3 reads TGTGCCAGCAGCCCGCCCGGGACAGCTAGCTCCTACGAGCAGTACTTC.

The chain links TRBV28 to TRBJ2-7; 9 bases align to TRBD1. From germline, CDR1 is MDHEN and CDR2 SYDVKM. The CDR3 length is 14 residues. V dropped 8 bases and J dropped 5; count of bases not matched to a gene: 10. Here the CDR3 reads CASHIQGAANEQYF. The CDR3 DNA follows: TGTGCCAGCCATATACAGGGGGCAGCTAACGAGCAGTACTTC.

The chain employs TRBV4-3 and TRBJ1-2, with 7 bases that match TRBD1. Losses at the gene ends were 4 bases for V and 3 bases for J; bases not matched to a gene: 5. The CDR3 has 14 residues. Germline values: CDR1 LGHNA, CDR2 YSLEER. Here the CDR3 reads CASSRRDSYYGYTF. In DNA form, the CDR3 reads TGCGCCAGCAGCCGAAGGGACAGCTACTATGGCTACACCTTC.

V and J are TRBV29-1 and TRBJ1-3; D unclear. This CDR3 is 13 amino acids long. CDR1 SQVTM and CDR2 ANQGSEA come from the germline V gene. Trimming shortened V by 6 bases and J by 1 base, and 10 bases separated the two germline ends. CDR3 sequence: CSVTGESGNTIYF. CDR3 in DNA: TGCAGCGTCACCGGGGAGTCTGGAAACACCATATATTTT.

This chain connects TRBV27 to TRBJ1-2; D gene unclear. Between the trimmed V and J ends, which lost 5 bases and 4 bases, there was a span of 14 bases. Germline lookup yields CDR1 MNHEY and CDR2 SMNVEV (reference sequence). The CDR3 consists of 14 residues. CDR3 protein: CASSTSSTGYGYTF. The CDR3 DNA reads TGTGCCAGCAGTACCTCGTCCACGGGCTATGGCTACACCTTC.

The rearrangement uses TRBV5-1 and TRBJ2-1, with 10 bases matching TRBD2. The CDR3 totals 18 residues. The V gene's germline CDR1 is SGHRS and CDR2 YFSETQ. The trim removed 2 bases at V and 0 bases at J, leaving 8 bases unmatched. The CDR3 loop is CASSFGLAATHSYNEQFF. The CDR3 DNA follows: TGCGCCAGCAGCTTCGGACTAGCGGCAACGCACTCCTACAATGAGCAGTTCTTC. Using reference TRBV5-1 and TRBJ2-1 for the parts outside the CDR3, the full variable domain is KAGVTQTPRYLIKTRGQQVTLSCSPISGHRSVSWYQQTPGQGLQFLFEYFSETQRNKGNFPGRFSGRQFSNSRSEMNVSTLELGDSALYLCASSFGLAATHSYNEQFFGPGTRLTVL.

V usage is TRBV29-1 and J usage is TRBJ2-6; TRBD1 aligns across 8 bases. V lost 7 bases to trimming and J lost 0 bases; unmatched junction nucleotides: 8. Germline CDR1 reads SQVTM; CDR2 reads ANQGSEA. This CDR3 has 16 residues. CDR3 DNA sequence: TGCAGCGCTGCCGGGACAGGAGACTCTGGGGCCAACGTCCTGACTTTC. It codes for CSAAGTGDSGANVLTF. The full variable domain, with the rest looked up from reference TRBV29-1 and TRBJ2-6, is SAVISQKPSRDICQRGTSLTIQCQVDSQVTMMFWYRQQPGQSLTLIATANQGSEATYESGFVIDKFPISRPNLTFSTLTVSNMSPEDSSIYLCSAAGTGDSGANVLTFGAGSRLTVL.

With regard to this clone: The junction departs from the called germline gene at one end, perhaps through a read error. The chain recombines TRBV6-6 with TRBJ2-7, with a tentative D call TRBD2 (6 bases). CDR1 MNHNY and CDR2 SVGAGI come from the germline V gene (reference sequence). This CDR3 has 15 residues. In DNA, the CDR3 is TGTGCCAGCAGTTCCGGGACTCTCTACTCCCACGAGCAGTACTTC. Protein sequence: CASSSGTLYSHEQYF.